The following is a TCR beta chain sequence with its context. These data originate in a study of blood T cell repertoires in COVID-19. Study at large: Nucleic acid was either cDNA or gDNA, and it came from T cells, B-cell-depleted T cells, or PBMCs.

As originally analysed: Cell counts per sample came from amplifying reference gene primers. Data came from immunoSEQ multiplex PCR; TCRdb stores just in-frame clones and leaves some out. V and J calls and clone size are those listed in that table; D and trimming were worked out from the DNA. The table includes some 140,000 clones, about 80% detected once. Deletions cut 2 bases from V and 1 base from J, with 11 bases between. This CDR3 spans 15 amino acids. Per the germline V gene, CDR1 is KGHSH and CDR2 is LQKENI. The specimen sequenced was peripheral blood. The gene calls are TRBV18 and TRBJ1-1; a possible D gene is TRBD1 (6 bases). This TCR came from a man aged 60 to 69 with acute or convalescent COVID-19. In DNA form, the CDR3 reads TGTGCCAGCTCACCAAGCAGGGGCGCGAACACTGAAGCTTTCTTT. The encoded protein is CASSPSRGANTEAFF.